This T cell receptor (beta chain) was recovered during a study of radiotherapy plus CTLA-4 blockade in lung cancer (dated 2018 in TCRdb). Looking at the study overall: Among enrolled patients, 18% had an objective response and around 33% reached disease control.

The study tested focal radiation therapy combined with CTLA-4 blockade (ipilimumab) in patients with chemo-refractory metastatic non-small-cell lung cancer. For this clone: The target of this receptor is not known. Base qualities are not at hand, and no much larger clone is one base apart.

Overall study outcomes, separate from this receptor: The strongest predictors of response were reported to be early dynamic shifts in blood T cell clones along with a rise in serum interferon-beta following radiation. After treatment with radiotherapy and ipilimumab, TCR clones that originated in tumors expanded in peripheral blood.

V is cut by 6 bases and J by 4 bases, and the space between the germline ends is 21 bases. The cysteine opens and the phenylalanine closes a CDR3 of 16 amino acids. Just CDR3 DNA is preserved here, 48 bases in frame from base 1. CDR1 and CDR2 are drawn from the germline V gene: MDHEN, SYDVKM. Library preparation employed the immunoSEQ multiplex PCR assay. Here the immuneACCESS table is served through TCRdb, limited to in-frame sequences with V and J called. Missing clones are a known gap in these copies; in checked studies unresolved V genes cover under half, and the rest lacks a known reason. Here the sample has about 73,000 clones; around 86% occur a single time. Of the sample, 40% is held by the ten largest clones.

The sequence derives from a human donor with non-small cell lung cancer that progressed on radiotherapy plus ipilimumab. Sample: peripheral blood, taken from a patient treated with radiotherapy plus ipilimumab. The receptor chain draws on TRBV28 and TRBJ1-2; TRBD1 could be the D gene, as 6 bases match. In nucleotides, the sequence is TGTGCCAGCAGGAATTGGGGGAACGGACAGTCCTATGGCTACACCTTC. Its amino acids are CASRNWGNGQSYGYTF.